The rows below give T cell receptor beta chains drawn from one sample of a study of blood T cells in healthy people across ages. TCRdb redid the calling of the 5' RACE reads with MiXCR, one entry per CDR3 protein. This table has hundreds of thousands of distinct CDR3 sequences, around 43% appearing once. Sequencing used blood. These receptors were obtained from a man aged 60-69 years in good health. Both conserved end residues are part of each CDR3. The order of the fields is J gene, V gene, D gene, clone size, CDR3 protein, CDR3 DNA. A D gene is named only where the DNA matches it firmly. Part of the rows lack a size; the others show once, few, many or a class for expanded clones.

j_gene: TRBJ2-4; v_gene: TRBV7-2; d_gene: -; abundance: -; CDR3aa: CASSTSTRGAGKNIQYF; CDR3nt: TGTGCCAGCAGCACTTCGACCCGGGGGGCCGGGAAAAACATTCAGTACTTC
j_gene: TRBJ2-4; v_gene: TRBV7-6; d_gene: TRBD1; abundance: -; CDR3aa: CASTSNWGQGHEHYF; CDR3nt: TGTGCCAGCACCTCGAACTGGGGACAGGGCCACGAGCATTACTTC
j_gene: TRBJ2-1; v_gene: TRBV7-8; d_gene: TRBD2; abundance: -; CDR3aa: CASSLRRNALAEYNEQFF; CDR3nt: TGTGCCAGCAGCCTCAGGCGAAATGCTCTAGCGGAATACAATGAGCAGTTCTTC
j_gene: TRBJ1-6; v_gene: TRBV7-2; d_gene: -; abundance: few; CDR3aa: CASSPLVSGYASSPLHF; CDR3nt: TGTGCCAGCAGCCCGCTCGTGTCCGGTTATGCTTCTTCACCCCTCCACTTT
j_gene: TRBJ1-6; v_gene: TRBV9; d_gene: -; abundance: once; CDR3aa: CASSTRDLRSPLHF; CDR3nt: TGTGCCAGCAGCACCAGGGATCTTCGCTCACCCCTCCACTTT
j_gene: TRBJ2-7; v_gene: TRBV14; d_gene: -; abundance: few; CDR3aa: CASSHRRDGEQYF; CDR3nt: TGTGCCAGCAGCCACCGCAGGGATGGCGAGCAGTACTTC
j_gene: TRBJ2-7; v_gene: TRBV12-3/TRBV12-4; d_gene: TRBD2; abundance: -; CDR3aa: CASSRGLASEQYF; CDR3nt: TGTGCCAGCAGCCGGGGACTAGCCTCCGAGCAGTACTTC
j_gene: TRBJ2-7; v_gene: TRBV3-1; d_gene: -; abundance: -; CDR3aa: CASRLRDNYEQYF; CDR3nt: TGTGCCAGCAGGCTCCGGGACAACTACGAGCAGTACTTC
j_gene: TRBJ2-7; v_gene: TRBV7-6; d_gene: -; abundance: many; CDR3aa: CASSFGSGYEQYF; CDR3nt: TGTGCCAGCAGCTTCGGTAGCGGCTACGAGCAGTACTTC
j_gene: TRBJ1-2; v_gene: TRBV9; d_gene: TRBD1; abundance: -; CDR3aa: CASETGVGIYGYTF; CDR3nt: TGTGCCAGCGAGACAGGGGTTGGGATCTATGGCTACACCTTC